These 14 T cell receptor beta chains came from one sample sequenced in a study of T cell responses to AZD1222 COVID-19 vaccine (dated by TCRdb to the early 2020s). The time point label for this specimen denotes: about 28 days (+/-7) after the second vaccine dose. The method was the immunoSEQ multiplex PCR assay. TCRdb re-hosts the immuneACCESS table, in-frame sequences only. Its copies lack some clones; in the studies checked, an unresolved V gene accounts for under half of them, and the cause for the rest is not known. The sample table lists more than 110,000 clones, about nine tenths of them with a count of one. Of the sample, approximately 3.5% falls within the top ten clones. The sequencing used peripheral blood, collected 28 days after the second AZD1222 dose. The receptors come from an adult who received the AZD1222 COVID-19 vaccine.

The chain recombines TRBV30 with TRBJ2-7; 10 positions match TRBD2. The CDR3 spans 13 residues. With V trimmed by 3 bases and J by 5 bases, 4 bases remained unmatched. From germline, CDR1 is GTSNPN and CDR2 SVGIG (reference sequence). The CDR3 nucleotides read TGTGCCTGGAGCCTAGCGGGAGTCCACGAGCAGTACTTC. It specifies CAWSLAGVHEQYF.

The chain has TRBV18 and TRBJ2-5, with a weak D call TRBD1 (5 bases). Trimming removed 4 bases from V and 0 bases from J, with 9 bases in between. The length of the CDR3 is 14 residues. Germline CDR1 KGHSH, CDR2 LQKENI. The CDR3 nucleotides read TGTGCCAGCTCACTCGACAGATACCAAGAGACCCAGTACTTC. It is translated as CASSLDRYQETQYF.

The DNA of the CDR3 is TGTGCCAGCAGTTTCGGGACAGCTACCTACGAGCAGTACTTC. It codes for CASSFGTATYEQYF. The gene calls are TRBV27 and TRBJ2-7, with TRBD1 identical over 7 bases. This CDR3 has 14 residues. V gave up 3 bases and J gave up 2 bases; unmatched junction bases: 4. Germline CDR1 and CDR2: MNHEY and SMNVEV (reference sequence).

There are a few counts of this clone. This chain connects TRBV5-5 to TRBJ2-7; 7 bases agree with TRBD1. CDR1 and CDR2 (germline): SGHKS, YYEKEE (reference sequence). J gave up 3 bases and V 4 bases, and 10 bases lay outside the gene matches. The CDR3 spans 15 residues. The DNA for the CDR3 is TGTGCCAGCAGCCCCCTGGCAGGGGGTATCTACGAGCAGTACTTC. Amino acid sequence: CASSPLAGGIYEQYF.

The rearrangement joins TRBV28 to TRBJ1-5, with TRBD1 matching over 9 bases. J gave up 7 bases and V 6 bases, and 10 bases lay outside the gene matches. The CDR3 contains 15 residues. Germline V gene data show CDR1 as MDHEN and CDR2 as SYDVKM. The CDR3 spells CASSIGGQGEQPQHF. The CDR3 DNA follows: TGTGCCAGCAGCATAGGGGGACAGGGAGAGCAGCCCCAGCATTTT.

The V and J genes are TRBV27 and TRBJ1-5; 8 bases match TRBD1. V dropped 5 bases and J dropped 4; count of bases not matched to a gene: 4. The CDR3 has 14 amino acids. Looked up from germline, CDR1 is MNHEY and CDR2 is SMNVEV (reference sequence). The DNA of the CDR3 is TGTGCCAGCAGTGACGGACAGGGTAATCAGCCCCAGCATTTT. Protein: CASSDGQGNQPQHF.

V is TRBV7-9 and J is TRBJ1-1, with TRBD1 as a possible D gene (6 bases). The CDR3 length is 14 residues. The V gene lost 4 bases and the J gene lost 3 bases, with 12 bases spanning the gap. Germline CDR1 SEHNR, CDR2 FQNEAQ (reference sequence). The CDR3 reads CASSSDSFYTEAFF. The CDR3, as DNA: TGTGCCAGCAGCTCGGACAGCTTTTACACTGAAGCTTTCTTT.

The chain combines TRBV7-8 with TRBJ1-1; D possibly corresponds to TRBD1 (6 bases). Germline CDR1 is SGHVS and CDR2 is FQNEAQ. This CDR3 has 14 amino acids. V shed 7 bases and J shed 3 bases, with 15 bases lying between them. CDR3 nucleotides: TGTGCCAGCACCCCCGGGGGGCGCGACACTGAAGCTTTCTTT. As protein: CASTPGGRDTEAFF.

This CDR3 is CASSPSGVSSYNEQFF. The CDR3 coding sequence is TGTGCCAGCAGCCCCTCCGGGGTGAGCTCCTACAATGAGCAGTTCTTC. The chain is built from TRBV28 and TRBJ2-1; weak D call: TRBD2 (5 bases). This CDR3 has 16 amino acids. Germline CDR1 is MDHEN and CDR2 is SYDVKM. V was cut by 6 bases and J by 0 bases, with 15 bases left in between.

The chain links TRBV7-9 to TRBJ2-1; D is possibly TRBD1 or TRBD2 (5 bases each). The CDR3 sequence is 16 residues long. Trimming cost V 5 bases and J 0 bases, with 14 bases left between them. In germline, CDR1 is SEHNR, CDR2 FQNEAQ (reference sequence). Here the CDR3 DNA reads TGTGCCAGCAGCCCGCTGGGGGTACGCTCCTACAATGAGCAGTTCTTC. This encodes CASSPLGVRSYNEQFF.

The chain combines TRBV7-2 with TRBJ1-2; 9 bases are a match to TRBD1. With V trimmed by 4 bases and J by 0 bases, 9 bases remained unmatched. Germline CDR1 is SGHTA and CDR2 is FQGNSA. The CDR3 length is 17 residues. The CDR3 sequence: CASSSRDRVPTNYGYTF. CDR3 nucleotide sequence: TGTGCCAGCAGCTCCCGGGACAGGGTACCAACTAACTATGGCTACACCTTC.

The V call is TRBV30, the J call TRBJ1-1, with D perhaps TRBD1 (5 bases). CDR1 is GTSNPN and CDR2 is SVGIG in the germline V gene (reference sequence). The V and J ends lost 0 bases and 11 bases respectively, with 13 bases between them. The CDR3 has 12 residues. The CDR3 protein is CAWSVLEGSAFF. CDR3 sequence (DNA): TGTGCCTGGAGTGTACTTGAGGGGTCGGCTTTCTTT.

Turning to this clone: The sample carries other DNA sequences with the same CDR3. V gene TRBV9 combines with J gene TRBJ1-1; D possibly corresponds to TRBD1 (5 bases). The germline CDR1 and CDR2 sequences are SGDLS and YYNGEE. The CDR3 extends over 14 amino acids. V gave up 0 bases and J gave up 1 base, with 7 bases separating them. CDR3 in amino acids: CASSVGQGNTEAFF. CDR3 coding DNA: TGTGCCAGCAGCGTAGGTCAGGGGAACACTGAAGCTTTCTTT.

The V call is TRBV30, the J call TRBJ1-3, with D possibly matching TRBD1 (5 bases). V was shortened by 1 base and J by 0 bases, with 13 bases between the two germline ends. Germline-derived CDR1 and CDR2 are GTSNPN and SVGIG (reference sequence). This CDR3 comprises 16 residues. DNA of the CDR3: TGTGCCTGGAGTGAAGACAGTCCCGACTCTGGAAACACCATATATTTT. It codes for CAWSEDSPDSGNTIYF.